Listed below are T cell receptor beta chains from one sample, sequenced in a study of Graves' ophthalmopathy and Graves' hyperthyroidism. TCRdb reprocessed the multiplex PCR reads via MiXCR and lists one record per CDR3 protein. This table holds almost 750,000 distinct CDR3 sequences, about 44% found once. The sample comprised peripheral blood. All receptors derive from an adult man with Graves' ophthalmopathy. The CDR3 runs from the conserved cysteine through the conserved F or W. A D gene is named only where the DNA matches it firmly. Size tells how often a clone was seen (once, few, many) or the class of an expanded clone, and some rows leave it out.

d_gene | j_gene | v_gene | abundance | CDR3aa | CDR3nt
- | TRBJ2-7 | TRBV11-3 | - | CASSLVGSKRSYEQYF | TGTGCCAGCAGTTTAGTTGGTAGCAAGAGAAGCTACGAGCAGTACTTC
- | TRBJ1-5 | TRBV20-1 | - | CSATHRVGNQPQHF | TGCAGTGCTACCCACAGGGTCGGCAATCAGCCCCAGCATTTT
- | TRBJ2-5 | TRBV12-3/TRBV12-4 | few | CASTLTASSQVETQYF | TGTGCCAGCACCCTAACGGCGAGTTCCCAAGTTGAGACCCAGTACTTC
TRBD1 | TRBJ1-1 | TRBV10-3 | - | CAISGQGTNTEAFF | TGTGCCATCAGTGGACAGGGGACCAACACTGAAGCTTTCTTT
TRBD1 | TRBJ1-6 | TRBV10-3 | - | CATGTGSNSPLHF | TGTGCCACGGGGACAGGAAGTAATTCACCCCTCCACTTT
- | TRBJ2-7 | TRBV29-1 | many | CSVERSSYEQYF | TGCAGCGTTGAACGGAGCTCCTACGAGCAGTACTTC
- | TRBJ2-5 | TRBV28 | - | CASNKVGGRETQYF | TGTGCCAGCAATAAGGTCGGGGGGCGGGAGACCCAGTACTTC
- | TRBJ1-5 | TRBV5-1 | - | CASSQDRMQGRNQPQHF | TGTGCCAGCAGCCAAGATCGGATGCAGGGGAGGAATCAGCCCCAGCATTTT
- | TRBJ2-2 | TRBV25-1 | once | CASSARPTTTGELFF | TGTGCCAGCAGTGCTAGACCAACTACCACCGGGGAGCTGTTTTTT
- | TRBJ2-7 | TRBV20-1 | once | CSATDYEQYF | TGCAGTGCTACAGACTACGAGCAGTACTTC
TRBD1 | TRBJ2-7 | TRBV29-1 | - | CSVDGADRDSYEQYF | TGCAGCGTCGACGGGGCGGACAGGGACTCCTACGAGCAGTACTTC
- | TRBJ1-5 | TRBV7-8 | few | CASSRGGTSHQPQHF | TGTGCCAGCAGCCGCGGGGGGACGTCCCATCAGCCCCAGCATTTT
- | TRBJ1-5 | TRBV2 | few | CASSRSATTNQPQHF | TGTGCCAGCAGTCGGTCAGCTACCACCAATCAGCCCCAGCATTTT
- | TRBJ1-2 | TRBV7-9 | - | CASSLAGGSYYGYTF | TGTGCCAGCAGCTTAGCCGGCGGTAGTTACTATGGCTACACCTTC
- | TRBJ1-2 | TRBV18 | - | CASSPGQQYGYTF | TGTGCCAGCTCACCTGGCCAACAGTATGGCTACACCTTC
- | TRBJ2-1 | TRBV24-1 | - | CATSDPWTGEQFF | TGTGCCACCAGTGATCCATGGACGGGTGAGCAGTTCTTC
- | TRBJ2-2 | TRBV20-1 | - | CSASLARGGTGELFF | TGCAGTGCTAGTCTGGCCAGGGGAGGCACCGGGGAGCTGTTTTTT
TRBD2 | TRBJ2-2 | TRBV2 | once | CASSLAGGPPAGELFF | TGTGCCAGCAGTCTAGCGGGAGGTCCCCCGGCCGGGGAGCTGTTTTTT
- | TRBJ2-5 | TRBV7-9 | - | CASSPRSEGSKTQYF | TGTGCCAGCAGCCCGCGAAGTGAGGGGAGCAAGACCCAGTACTTC
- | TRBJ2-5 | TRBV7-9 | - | CASSLRDTGKETQYF | TGTGCCAGCAGCTTACGGGACACGGGGAAAGAGACCCAGTACTTC
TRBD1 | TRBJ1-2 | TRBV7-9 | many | CAIERDRGSGYTF | TGTGCCATTGAACGGGACAGGGGCTCTGGCTACACCTTC
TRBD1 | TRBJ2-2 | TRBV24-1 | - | CATSDPSGGRVTGELFF | TGTGCCACCAGTGACCCTTCAGGGGGCCGTGTCACCGGGGAGCTGTTTTTT
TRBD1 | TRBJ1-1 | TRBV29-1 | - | CSVLGQAVYTEAFF | TGCAGCGTCCTGGGACAGGCGGTTTACACTGAAGCTTTCTTT
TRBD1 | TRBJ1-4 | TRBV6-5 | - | CASSMDRRLEKLFF | TGTGCCAGCAGTATGGACAGGAGACTTGAAAAACTGTTTTTT
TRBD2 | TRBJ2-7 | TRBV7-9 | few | CASSGGLSAEQYF | TGTGCCAGCAGCGGGGGACTAAGCGCCGAGCAGTACTTC
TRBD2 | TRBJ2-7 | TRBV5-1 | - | CASQSVAGGERYEQYF | TGCGCCAGTCAATCAGTAGCGGGAGGAGAAAGGTACGAGCAGTACTTC
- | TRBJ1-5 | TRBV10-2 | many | CASRPRRGRQPQHF | TGCGCCAGCAGGCCCCGGAGGGGCAGGCAGCCCCAGCATTTT
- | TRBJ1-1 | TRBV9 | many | CASSVWSSNTEAFF | TGTGCCAGCAGCGTTTGGAGTTCGAACACTGAAGCTTTCTTT
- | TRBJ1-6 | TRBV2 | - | CASSDWAGAYSPLHF | TGTGCCAGCAGCGACTGGGCAGGGGCTTATTCACCCCTCCACTTT
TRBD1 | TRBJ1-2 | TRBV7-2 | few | CASSQEDRGRGGYTF | TGTGCCAGCAGCCAAGAAGACAGGGGGCGCGGAGGCTACACCTTC
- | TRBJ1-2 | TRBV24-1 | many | CATSDADRDYGYTF | TGTGCCACCAGTGATGCGGACAGAGACTATGGCTACACCTTC
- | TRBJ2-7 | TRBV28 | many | CASTEVADQQYF | TGTGCCAGCACCGAGGTGGCGGATCAGCAGTACTTC
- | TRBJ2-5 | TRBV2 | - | CASAPRGGHETQYF | TGTGCCAGCGCTCCGAGGGGGGGTCATGAGACCCAGTACTTC
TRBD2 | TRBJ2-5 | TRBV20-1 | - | CSAHPLAGGPVETQYF | TGCAGTGCTCACCCCCTAGCGGGAGGGCCGGTAGAGACCCAGTACTTC
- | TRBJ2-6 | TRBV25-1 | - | CASSDSEGGVPSGANVLTF | TGTGCCAGCAGTGATAGTGAGGGAGGCGTCCCCTCTGGGGCCAACGTCCTGACTTTC
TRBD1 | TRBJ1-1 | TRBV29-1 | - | CSAGQVMNTEAFF | TGCAGCGCCGGACAGGTTATGAACACTGAAGCTTTCTTT
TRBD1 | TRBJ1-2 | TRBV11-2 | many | CASSDGTGRTSYTF | TGTGCCAGCAGCGACGGGACAGGGAGAACGAGCTACACCTTC
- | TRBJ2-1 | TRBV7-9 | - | CASTPLSRDEQFF | TGTGCCAGCACCCCGCTGTCTCGGGATGAGCAGTTCTTC
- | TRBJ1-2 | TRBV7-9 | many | CASSPAGDGYTF | TGTGCCAGCAGCCCCGCGGGGGATGGCTACACCTTC
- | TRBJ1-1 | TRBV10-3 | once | CAISYAVNTEAFF | TGTGCCATCAGTTACGCGGTGAACACTGAAGCTTTCTTT
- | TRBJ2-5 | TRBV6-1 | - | CASSYVEGIETQYF | TGTGCCAGCAGTTACGTAGAGGGGATAGAGACCCAGTACTTC